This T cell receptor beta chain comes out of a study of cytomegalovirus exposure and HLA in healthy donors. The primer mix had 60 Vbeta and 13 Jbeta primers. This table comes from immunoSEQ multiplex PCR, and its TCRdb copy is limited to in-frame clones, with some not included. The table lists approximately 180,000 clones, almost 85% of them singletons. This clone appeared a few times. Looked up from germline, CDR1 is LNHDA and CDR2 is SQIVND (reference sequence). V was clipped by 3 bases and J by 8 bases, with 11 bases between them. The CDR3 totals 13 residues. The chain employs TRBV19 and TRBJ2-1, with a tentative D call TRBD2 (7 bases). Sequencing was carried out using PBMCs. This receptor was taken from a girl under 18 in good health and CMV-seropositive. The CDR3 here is CASSIRGAYEQFF. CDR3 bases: TGTGCCAGTAGTATTCGGGGGGCCTATGAGCAGTTCTTC.